Described below is a single TCR beta chain sequence and its context. Its target antigen remains unknown. Per-base quality was not reported, and no clone a single base away is much larger than it. This entry belongs to a study of control samples from healthy donors and cancer patients (TCRdb year 2020). The method behind the library was the immunoSEQ multiplex PCR assay. Not all clones reach the TCRdb copy of this immuneACCESS table, which keeps in-frame sequences only. Checked studies attribute under half of the gap to unresolved V genes and leave the rest unexplained. The sample contains 150,000 to 200,000 clones, roughly 91% of them found a single time. Less than 1.6% of the sample is held by the ten biggest clonotypes. The receptor comes from a woman aged 30 to 39 in good health. Sequenced input: blood.

CDR3 loop: CASSLSGGGSNYGYTF. The DNA is as follows: TGTGCCAGCAGTTTATCTGGGGGGGGATCTAACTATGGCTACACCTTC. This receptor chain uses TRBV28 and TRBJ1-2; tentative D gene TRBD1, with 5 bases matching. V is reduced by 1 base and J by 0 bases, leaving a spacing of 12 bases between them. CDR1 MDHEN and CDR2 SYDVKM were looked up in the germline V gene. The CDR3 measures 16 amino acids from cysteine to phenylalanine. Just the 48-base CDR3 DNA is kept, in frame starting at base 1.